Following are 14 T cell receptor beta chains from one sample sequenced in a study of blood T cell repertoires in COVID-19. The protocol was immunoSEQ multiplex PCR, while the TCRdb copy is restricted to in-frame clones and leaves out a portion. The table records about 150,000 clones, around 81% of them present only once. Sequencing input: PBMCs or T cells enriched from blood (not recorded which). The source of these receptors is a woman aged 40 to 50 who had recovered from COVID-19.

The rearrangement links TRBV4-1 to TRBJ2-1; the D gene is possibly TRBD2 (6 bases). The CDR3 runs to 15 residues. V shed 0 bases and J shed 9 bases, with 15 bases lying between them. Germline CDR1 MGHRA, CDR2 YSYEKL. The CDR3 here is CASSQDLASRGEQFF. CDR3 in DNA: TGCGCCAGCAGCCAAGATTTGGCCTCGCGGGGTGAGCAGTTCTTC.

The chain carries TRBV25-1 and TRBJ1-1, with 7 bases fitting TRBD1. Germline V gene sequence: CDR1 MGHDK, CDR2 SYGVNS. Trimming cost V 3 bases and J 6 bases; bases outside gene matches: 4. The CDR3 has 13 residues. The CDR3 DNA reads as TGTGCCAGCAGTGACACCCAGGGGGCTGAAGCTTTCTTT. Encoded protein: CASSDTQGAEAFF.

The sample holds many counts of this clone. V usage is TRBV4-1 and J usage is TRBJ2-3; 10 positions match TRBD2. The CDR3 extends over 18 amino acids. Germline-derived CDR1 and CDR2 are MGHRA and YSYEKL. The junction had 11 bases not matched to a gene; V was cut back by 0 bases and J by 5 bases. The chain's CDR3 is CASSQDIPGLAGVDTQYF. CDR3 sequence (DNA): TGCGCCAGCAGCCAAGATATCCCGGGGCTAGCGGGGGTAGATACGCAGTATTTT.

The rearrangement uses TRBV15 and TRBJ1-5; the D is unclear. V lost 0 bases to trimming and J lost 7 bases, with 10 bases between them. Germline V gene lookup returns CDR1 LNHNV and CDR2 YYDKDF (reference sequence). The CDR3 length is 14 residues. The CDR3 protein is CATSRDPLGQPQHF. CDR3 DNA: TGTGCCACCAGCAGAGATCCTCTGGGCCAGCCCCAGCATTTT.

The genes are TRBV18 and TRBJ2-7; weak D call: TRBD2 (5 bases). The germline V and J ends were trimmed by 0 bases and 7 bases, with 10 bases remaining between them. CDR1 KGHSH and CDR2 LQKENI come from the germline V gene. The CDR3 consists of 13 residues. CDR3 in DNA: TGTGCCAGCTCACCACCCCCCGGCGGGGAGCAGTACTTC. Encoded protein: CASSPPPGGEQYF.

V usage is TRBV27 and J usage is TRBJ2-1, with no clear D. Trimming cost V 1 base and J 5 bases, with 12 bases left between them. The CDR3 is 15 residues long. Germline CDR1 reads MNHEY; CDR2 reads SMNVEV (reference sequence). CDR3 region: CASSLLMEFNNEQFF. The DNA of the CDR3 is TGTGCCAGCAGTTTATTGATGGAGTTCAACAATGAGCAGTTCTTC.

This chain connects TRBV30 to TRBJ1-2; 10 bases line up with TRBD1. The J segment lost 9 bases and the V segment lost 5 bases, leaving 21 bases of the junction unmatched. Germline V CDR1 and CDR2: GTSNPN, SVGIG (reference sequence). The CDR3 runs 17 residues. DNA for the CDR3: TGTGCCTGGGAGGGGGGTACACAGGGACAGGGGATTAATAGCTACACCTTC. Protein: CAWEGGTQGQGINSYTF.

V gene TRBV7-6 combines with J gene TRBJ2-2; weak D call: TRBD1 (6 bases). Germline assignment: CDR1 SGHVS and CDR2 FNYEAQ. There are 16 residues in the CDR3. Trimming took off 5 bases at V and 1 base at J, with 14 bases between the two ends. The CDR3 region is CASSHIGGQNTGELFF. CDR3 coding DNA: TGTGCCAGCAGCCATATAGGGGGACAGAACACCGGGGAGCTGTTTTTT. The variable domain in full, completed from reference TRBV7-6 and TRBJ2-2, reads GAGVSQSPRYKVTKRGQDVALRCDPISGHVSLYWYRQALGQGPEFLTYFNYEAQQDKSGLPNDRFSAERPEGSISTLTIQRTEQRDSAMYRCASSHIGGQNTGELFFGEGSRLTVL.

V gene TRBV10-3 combines with J gene TRBJ2-1; weak D call: TRBD2 (7 bases). The CDR3 sequence is 16 residues long. The germline V and J ends were trimmed by 4 bases and 8 bases, with 21 bases remaining between them. The germline V gene has CDR1 ENHRY and CDR2 SYGVKD. CDR3 region: CAISGASGGRGDEQFF. CDR3 sequence (DNA): TGTGCCATCAGTGGGGCTAGCGGAGGGAGGGGGGATGAGCAGTTCTTC.

V usage is TRBV4-1 and J usage is TRBJ1-1; 8 bases match TRBD1. Germline V lookup: CDR1 MGHRA, CDR2 YSYEKL. Trimming at V came to 0 bases and at J to 0 bases, leaving 6 bases not matched to a gene. The CDR3 is 17 residues long. The CDR3 DNA reads as TGCGCCAGCAGCCAAGATTTGGGACAGGCCATGAACACTGAAGCTTTCTTT. This sequence encodes CASSQDLGQAMNTEAFF.

The chain has TRBV21-1 and TRBJ1-2; the table's D call of TRBD1 was not tested on the DNA. TRBV21-1 is designated a pseudogene. This CDR3 is 15 amino acids long. The CDR3 reads CASSKSQFRHEGYTF. The CDR3 DNA sequence: TGTGCCAGCAGCAAAAGCCAATTCAGGCACGAGGGCTACACCTTC.

V and J are TRBV2 and TRBJ1-1, with D perhaps matching TRBD1 (5 bases). In germline, CDR1 is SNHLY, CDR2 FYNNEI. V was pared by 4 bases and J by 4 bases, with 7 bases between. The CDR3 runs to 12 residues. Here the CDR3 DNA reads TGTGCCAGCAGTGGACAGAGCACTGAAGCTTTCTTT. Translating it yields CASSGQSTEAFF.

This clone occurred once. The chain has TRBV5-1 and TRBJ2-3, with 11 bases matching TRBD2. Germline V lookup: CDR1 SGHRS, CDR2 YFSETQ. This CDR3 spans 17 amino acids. V dropped 4 bases and J dropped 0; count of bases not matched to a gene: 7. The CDR3 protein is CASSLRTSGYSTDTQYF. The CDR3 bases are TGCGCCAGCAGCCTTCGGACTAGCGGGTATAGCACAGATACGCAGTATTTT. Full variable domain (outside the CDR3, taken from reference TRBV5-1 and TRBJ2-3): KAGVTQTPRYLIKTRGQQVTLSCSPISGHRSVSWYQQTPGQGLQFLFEYFSETQRNKGNFPGRFSGRQFSNSRSEMNVSTLELGDSALYLCASSLRTSGYSTDTQYFGPGTRLTVL.

This chain connects TRBV19 to TRBJ2-4; 11 bases agree with TRBD1. Trimming at V came to 3 bases and at J to 16 bases, leaving 8 bases not matched to a gene. Germline V gene lookup returns CDR1 LNHDA and CDR2 SQIVND (reference sequence). CDR3 length: 13 residues. The CDR3 spells CASSIGTGGLIYF. The CDR3 region has the DNA TGTGCCAGTAGTATTGGGACAGGGGGACTGATATACTTC.